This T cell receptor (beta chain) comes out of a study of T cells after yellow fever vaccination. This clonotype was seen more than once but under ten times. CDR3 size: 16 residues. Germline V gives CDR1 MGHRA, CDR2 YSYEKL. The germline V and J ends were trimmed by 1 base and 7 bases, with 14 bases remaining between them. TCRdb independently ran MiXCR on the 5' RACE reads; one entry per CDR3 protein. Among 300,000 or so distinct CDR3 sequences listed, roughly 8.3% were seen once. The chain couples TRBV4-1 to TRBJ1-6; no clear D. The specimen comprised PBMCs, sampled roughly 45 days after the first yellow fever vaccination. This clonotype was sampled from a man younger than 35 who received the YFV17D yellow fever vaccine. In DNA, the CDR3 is TGCGCCAGCAGCCAAGTTGACTGGATAACAAATTCACCCCTCCACTTT. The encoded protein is CASSQVDWITNSPLHF.